A selection of T cell receptor beta chains follows, all from one sample in a study of T-cell reconstitution after alpha-beta-depleted transplantation in children. TCRdb redid the calling of the PCR reads with MiXCR, one entry per CDR3 protein. The sample includes 700,000 to 950,000 distinct CDR3 sequences, roughly 16% of them seen just once. The sequencing used PBMCs, mostly from graft donor cells, collected 360 days after TCRalphabeta/CD19-depleted stem cell transplant. These receptors were taken from a male patient younger than 18 who had a stem cell transplant for acute lymphoblastic leukemia, so the T cells may come from the graft donor. Both conserved end residues are part of each CDR3. Fields, in order: V gene, clone size, J gene, D gene, CDR3 DNA, CDR3 protein. D genes are given only for firm matches. Expanded clones are given a class, and other clones once, few, many or no size at all.

v_call: TRBV4-1; clone_size: -; j_call: TRBJ2-1; d_call: -; cdr3_nt: TGCGCCAGCAGCCACCCCAGAGGACAGCTGAACTCCTACAATGAGCAGTTCTTC; cdr3_aa: CASSHPRGQLNSYNEQFF
v_call: TRBV2; clone_size: few; j_call: TRBJ2-1; d_call: TRBD2; cdr3_nt: TGTGCCAGCAGTCCGAACGGACTAGCGGGAGATGGGCAGTTCTTC; cdr3_aa: CASSPNGLAGDGQFF
v_call: TRBV5-1; clone_size: many; j_call: TRBJ2-2; d_call: -; cdr3_nt: TGCGCCAGCAGCTTGGAGATGGGGGAGCTGTTTTTT; cdr3_aa: CASSLEMGELFF
v_call: TRBV12-3/TRBV12-4; clone_size: few; j_call: TRBJ2-4; d_call: -; cdr3_nt: TGTGCCAGCACCACCGACCCAGGGGCTGATAAAAACATTCAGTACTTC; cdr3_aa: CASTTDPGADKNIQYF
v_call: TRBV14; clone_size: -; j_call: TRBJ2-1; d_call: TRBD2; cdr3_nt: TGTGCCAGCAGCCAGGGGGGCAGCGGGAGGCAGCTTGAGCAGTTCTTC; cdr3_aa: CASSQGGSGRQLEQFF
v_call: TRBV9; clone_size: many; j_call: TRBJ1-4; d_call: TRBD1; cdr3_nt: TGTGCCAGCATTACAGGGGGCGCTTGGTATGAAAAACTGTTTTTT; cdr3_aa: CASITGGAWYEKLFF
v_call: TRBV15; clone_size: few; j_call: TRBJ2-3; d_call: -; cdr3_nt: TGTGCCACCAGCAGAGTGGCGACGAGCACAGATACGCAGTATTTT; cdr3_aa: CATSRVATSTDTQYF
v_call: TRBV27; clone_size: few; j_call: TRBJ2-1; d_call: -; cdr3_nt: TGTGCCAGCAGTCCCCCCTGGGGGAGAGGCCCCAATGAGCAGTTCTTC; cdr3_aa: CASSPPWGRGPNEQFF
v_call: TRBV5-5; clone_size: few; j_call: TRBJ1-6; d_call: -; cdr3_nt: TGTGCCAGCAGCTTGGCGGGGCCCGGAGGAGCTTCACCCCTCCACTTT; cdr3_aa: CASSLAGPGGASPLHF
v_call: TRBV5-1; clone_size: once; j_call: TRBJ2-7; d_call: -; cdr3_nt: TGCGCCAGCAGCTTGGACCTTTTCTACGAGCAGCACTTC; cdr3_aa: CASSLDLFYEQHF
v_call: TRBV28; clone_size: -; j_call: TRBJ1-2; d_call: -; cdr3_nt: TGTGCCAGCAGTTACGGGCCTCCTAGGATGGGGGCCTATGGCTACACCTTC; cdr3_aa: CASSYGPPRMGAYGYTF
v_call: TRBV12-3/TRBV12-4; clone_size: few; j_call: TRBJ1-1; d_call: TRBD1; cdr3_nt: TGTGCCAGCAGCTCCAACAGGGGTCCGAACACTGAAGCTTTCTTT; cdr3_aa: CASSSNRGPNTEAFF
v_call: TRBV15; clone_size: few; j_call: TRBJ1-1; d_call: TRBD1; cdr3_nt: TGTGCCACCAGCGAGGACAGGAGCGGGATAGTTACCACTGAAGCTTTCTTT; cdr3_aa: CATSEDRSGIVTTEAFF
v_call: TRBV25-1; clone_size: -; j_call: TRBJ2-1; d_call: -; cdr3_nt: TGTGCCAGCAGTGAATATAACTCCGCTGAGCAGTTCTTC; cdr3_aa: CASSEYNSAEQFF
v_call: TRBV7-3; clone_size: few; j_call: TRBJ2-1; d_call: -; cdr3_nt: TGTGCCAGCAGCTTAGAGGCTCTAGTAGGTTACAATGAGCAGTTCTTC; cdr3_aa: CASSLEALVGYNEQFF
v_call: TRBV4-2; clone_size: -; j_call: TRBJ2-7; d_call: -; cdr3_nt: TGTGCCAGCAGCCACGTTCCCGAGGACGAGCAGTACTTC; cdr3_aa: CASSHVPEDEQYF
v_call: TRBV7-3; clone_size: -; j_call: TRBJ2-1; d_call: -; cdr3_nt: TGTGCCAGCAGCTTACACCGCAACTACAATGAGCAGTTCTTC; cdr3_aa: CASSLHRNYNEQFF
v_call: TRBV4-2; clone_size: few; j_call: TRBJ1-1; d_call: -; cdr3_nt: TGTGCCAGCAGCCAAGGAGGGCCTGAAGCTTTCTTT; cdr3_aa: CASSQGGPEAFF
v_call: TRBV7-2; clone_size: many; j_call: TRBJ2-7; d_call: -; cdr3_nt: TGTGCCAGCAGCTTAAGGGTCAGGGGCTACGAGCAGTACTTC; cdr3_aa: CASSLRVRGYEQYF
v_call: TRBV2; clone_size: -; j_call: TRBJ1-1; d_call: TRBD1; cdr3_nt: TGTGCCAGCAGAGCAGGGGGCCACACTGAAGCTTTCTTT; cdr3_aa: CASRAGGHTEAFF
v_call: TRBV7-8; clone_size: -; j_call: TRBJ2-7; d_call: -; cdr3_nt: TGTGCCAGCAGCTTAACCGGCATATACTACGAGCAGTACTTC; cdr3_aa: CASSLTGIYYEQYF
v_call: TRBV7-2; clone_size: few; j_call: TRBJ2-5; d_call: -; cdr3_nt: TGTGCCAGCACCTTCATTCGGAAGCGCGTGTTGGAGACCCAGTACTTC; cdr3_aa: CASTFIRKRVLETQYF
v_call: TRBV25-1; clone_size: -; j_call: TRBJ2-2; d_call: TRBD2; cdr3_nt: TGTGCCAGCACCCGGGCTAGCGGGAGTGAGGAGCTGTTTTTT; cdr3_aa: CASTRASGSEELFF
v_call: TRBV27; clone_size: many; j_call: TRBJ2-7; d_call: TRBD2; cdr3_nt: TGTGCCAGCAGTTTAGCGGGGGAAGGCTACGAGCAGTACTTC; cdr3_aa: CASSLAGEGYEQYF
v_call: TRBV2; clone_size: -; j_call: TRBJ2-3; d_call: TRBD2; cdr3_nt: TGTGCCAGCAGTGAAAGGAGAGCGGGAGATCACACAGATACGCAGTATTTT; cdr3_aa: CASSERRAGDHTDTQYF